Sequencing of this T cell receptor beta chain was carried out in a study of identical twins (dated by TCRdb to 2016 to 2017). Background for the entire study: The study deep-sequenced TCR alpha and beta repertoires from monozygotic twins, unrelated adults of various ages and cord blood to test whether fetal clonotypes persist. To rule out contamination, the twin experiments were replicated at different times with different library preparation protocols. The paper as a whole reports these results and caveats: Out-of-frame TCR alpha sequences shared between twins showed an excess of low generation-probability sequences compared with coincidental sharing between unrelated individuals. Invariant T cells such as MAIT and iNKT could partly confound zero-insertion analyses, although diverse VJ usage argued against such confounding for most clonotypes. In beta out-of-frame sequences, excess twin sharing was weaker, because having fewer shared sequences lowered the signal-to-noise ratio. In monozygotic twins, recombination models systematically underestimated out-of-frame TCR alpha sharing, but the models matched the sharing seen between unrelated individuals. Conclusions relied on cross-sectional statistical analysis, since the same donors could not be followed over many years. Abundant cord blood beta clonotypes carried fewer insertions; young adult naive repertoires showed a weaker similar trend, while memory repertoires showed none.

Preparation of the library involved 5' RACE. Sequencing used an Illumina HiSeq 2000. A universal primer binding site was introduced by template switching, and a unique molecular identifier was present in the final cDNA, enabling accurate counting of TCR cDNA molecules. Specific primers in the conserved constant-segment region were used to synthesize first-strand cDNA for TCR alpha and beta chains. Each cDNA library was double barcoded, with a SMART-Mk sample barcode plus Illumina barcodes, to control for contamination. TruSeq adapter sequences along with Illumina sample barcodes were introduced in two successive PCR steps. The TCR alpha and beta cDNA libraries were sequenced on the Illumina HiSeq platform using custom primers. On the study's bioinformatics: Raw reads were processed with MiGEC to extract unique molecular identifiers, and MiXCR was used to determine CDR3 positions. Recombination models were inferred per individual with the repgenHMM and IGoR tools using an EM algorithm. The tcR package in R was used for shared clonotype analysis, with sharing normalized by the product of cloneset sizes. To study raw recombination free of thymic and clonal selection effects, out-of-frame nonproductive sequences were analyzed. The raw public data were reprocessed by TCRdb itself: fastp quality trimming at Q25, MiXCR clonotype calling, in-frame beta chains only. Each entry is one CDR3 protein sequence, shown with its most common DNA and genes. Here the V and J calls rest on TCRdb's processing, not on the authors' analysis. The sample table lists about 530,000 distinct CDR3 sequences, roughly 15% of them with a count of one. The ten largest account for 0.44% of the sample.

With regard to this clonotype: The clone's antigen remains unknown. The record has no base qualities; no much larger clone is one base away.

V and J lose 0 bases and 5 bases, and a span of 11 bases separates them. Per the germline V gene, SGDLS is the CDR1 and YYNGEE is the CDR2. The cysteine opens and the phenylalanine closes a CDR3 of 14 amino acids. CDR3 DNA is the only sequence kept; it has 42 bases, read in frame from the first base. Every donor in the study was a healthy Caucasian. Three pairs of female monozygotic twins, all aged roughly 18 to 29 years, were included in the twin cohort. CD4+ and CD8+ T cell populations were isolated with positive isolation kits from Invitrogen. The same specimen was also included in a second study, on yellow fever vaccine responses in identical twins. From that second study: The T cell response to vaccination in identical twins was reported by the authors to appear partly convergent and partly personalized. In identical twins, the study followed T cell clones that responded to the vaccine with precision.

The TCR was taken from a woman in her late teens or twenties in good health. In this chain, TRBV9 is recombined with TRBJ2-5, with no reliable assignment of the D segment. What was sequenced was CD4+ T cells sorted from blood. The DNA is as follows: TGTGCCAGCAGCGTAGCCCCTAGTAGGGAGACCCAGTACTTC. It encodes CASSVAPSRETQYF. Supplemented by the reference TRBV9 and TRBJ2-5 proteins around the CDR3, the complete variable domain is DSGVTQTPKHLITATGQRVTLRCSPRSGDLSVYWYQQSLDQGLQFLIQYYNGEERAKGNILERFSAQQFPDLHSELNLSSLELGDSALYFCASSVAPSRETQYFGPGTRLLVL.